The 5 T cell receptor beta chains given below trace back to one sample, sequenced in a study of shared clonotypes between healthy human individuals. Sequencing was performed with immunoSEQ multiplex PCR; in TCRdb, only in-frame clones are kept and a portion is missing. The data show some 2,400,000 clones, with nearly 97% seen just once and around 0.13% held by the top ten. The specimen sequenced was naive CD4+ T cells sorted from blood. Indicated subset: CD45RA+ positively selected. Receptors were obtained from a man aged 18-30 years in good health.

This chain connects TRBV5-1 to TRBJ2-5, with 14 bases that match TRBD2. CDR1 is SGHRS and CDR2 is YFSETQ in the germline V gene. J lost 4 bases, V lost 5 bases, and 7 bases had no gene match. The CDR3 sequence is 16 residues long. The CDR3 sequence is CASRGGLAGEVETQYF. CDR3 DNA: TGCGCCAGCAGAGGGGGACTAGCGGGAGAGGTAGAGACCCAGTACTTC.

The rearrangement joins TRBV9 to TRBJ2-3; 13 nucleotides line up with TRBD2. Trimming took 3 bases from V and 6 from J; bases not matched to a gene: 7. This CDR3 comprises 16 residues. The germline V gene encodes CDR1 SGDLS and CDR2 YYNGEE. CDR3 DNA sequence: TGTGCCAGCAGCGCCGGGACTAGCGGGATGTGGGATACGCAGTATTTT. Amino acid sequence: CASSAGTSGMWDTQYF.

The chain has TRBV30 and TRBJ1-4; D perhaps matches TRBD1 (5 bases). Trimming took off 8 bases at V and 4 bases at J, with 14 bases between the two ends. CDR3 length: 13 amino acids. Germline CDR1 reads GTSNPN; CDR2 reads SVGIG (reference sequence). The CDR3 DNA reads TGTGCCGGACGACAGTTAAATAATGAAAAACTGTTTTTT. Its translation: CAGRQLNNEKLFF.

This chain uses TRBV11-2 with TRBJ2-2, with D tentatively TRBD1 (6 bases). There are 14 residues in the CDR3. V lost 5 bases and J lost 9, with 16 bases in between. Germline assignment: CDR1 SGHAT and CDR2 FQNNGV. CDR3 residues: CASSILQGKWELFF. The CDR3 coding sequence is TGTGCCAGCAGCATACTTCAGGGGAAGTGGGAGCTGTTTTTT.

Of note for this clone: The sample holds other DNA sequences that translate to the same CDR3. The chain combines TRBV6-1 with TRBJ1-3; 9 nucleotides match TRBD1. V lost 5 bases and J lost 4; bases outside the gene matches: 3. The germline CDR1 and CDR2 sequences are MNHNS and SASEGT. The CDR3 sequence is 14 residues long. CDR3 in amino acids: CASSPGTGGNTIYF. The DNA for the CDR3 is TGTGCCAGCAGTCCTGGGACAGGGGGAAACACCATATATTTT.